The 30 T cell receptor beta chains reported below all come from one sample, sequenced in a study of T-cell reconstitution after alpha-beta-depleted transplantation in children listed by TCRdb under 2016. The protocol used for the library was PCR. Sequenced on an Illumina HiSeq 2500. Molecular barcoding was employed in the preparation of TCR libraries, with unique molecular identifiers being used to normalize TCRbeta repertoire quantification. TCRdb reran the public reads through fastp at Q25 and MiXCR, keeping productive beta chains. Entries that share a CDR3 protein sequence are merged under the most common genes and DNA. The sample data list approximately 400,000 distinct CDR3 sequences, and approximately 10% of these were observed just once. The ten largest clones take up roughly 6% of the sample. Material: PBMCs from the stem cell graft donor, obtained from the stem cell graft. These receptors all stem from a human donor who donated a stem cell graft to a child with acute myeloid leukemia.

This clonotype was seen repeatedly, ten times or more. V usage is TRBV15 and J usage is TRBJ1-2; D remains unclear. CDR3 size: 15 residues. Deletions cut 1 base from V and 6 bases from J, with 15 bases between. The germline gives CDR1 LNHNV, CDR2 YYDKDF (reference sequence). CDR3 region: CATSRVSAGGNGYTF. In nucleotides, the CDR3 is TGTGCCACCAGCAGAGTGTCGGCGGGTGGAAATGGCTACACCTTC.

The table lists this clonotype with many counts. The genes are TRBV4-2 and TRBJ2-7, with no clear D. The V and J ends lost 0 bases and 0 bases respectively, with 12 bases between them. The germline gives CDR1 LGHNA, CDR2 YNFKEQ. The CDR3 loop spans 16 amino acids. CDR3 in amino acids: CASSQEFGQRSYEQYF. CDR3 in DNA: TGTGCCAGCAGCCAAGAGTTCGGCCAGCGCTCCTACGAGCAGTACTTC.

This clonotype was counted a few times. The chain combines TRBV25-1 with TRBJ2-7; 12 bases match TRBD1. Looked up from germline, CDR1 is MGHDK and CDR2 is SYGVNS. There are 15 residues in the CDR3. The junction had 7 bases not matched to a gene; V was cut back by 3 bases and J by 7 bases. CDR3 nucleotide sequence: TGTGCCAGCAGTGACCCGGGACAGGGGGCACGAGAGCAGTACTTC. Translating gives CASSDPGQGAREQYF.

The chain uses TRBV9 and TRBJ2-5; a weak D match, TRBD2 (5 bases). Germline V gene lookup returns CDR1 SGDLS and CDR2 YYNGEE. V gave up 0 bases and J gave up 1 base, with 10 bases separating them. The length of the CDR3 is 15 residues. The CDR3 sequence is CASSVGEGAQETQYF. CDR3 bases: TGTGCCAGCAGCGTAGGTGAGGGCGCCCAAGAGACCCAGTACTTC.

This clonotype was recorded a few times. The chain joins TRBV20-1 to TRBJ2-1; 7 bases are a match to TRBD2. The germline V gene has CDR1 DFQATT and CDR2 SNEGSKA (reference sequence). The J segment lost 8 bases and the V segment lost 3 bases, leaving 10 bases of the junction unmatched. The CDR3 consists of 14 residues. CDR3 nucleotide sequence: TGCAGTGCTAGTGGCGGGAGCCGGTATTATGAGCAGTTCTTC. Amino acids: CSASGGSRYYEQFF.

The V gene is TRBV12-3 or TRBV12-4, the J gene TRBJ2-1, with a tentative D call TRBD2 (5 bases). Between the trimmed V and J ends, which lost 10 bases and 0 bases, there was a span of 16 bases. This CDR3 spans 15 amino acids. The CDR3 here is CAIKELASSYNEQFF. The DNA for the CDR3 is TGTGCCATCAAGGAGCTAGCCAGCTCCTACAATGAGCAGTTCTTC.

This clonotype was recorded at least ten times. The V and J genes are TRBV7-3 and TRBJ2-2; the D is unclear. The V and J ends lost 5 bases and 4 bases respectively, with 14 bases between them. Per germline, CDR1 SGHTA and CDR2 FQGTGA. The CDR3 sequence is 15 residues long. For the CDR3, the DNA is TGTGCCAGCAGCAAGACGCAGATGGGCACCGGGGAGCTGTTTTTT. This encodes CASSKTQMGTGELFF.

This clonotype has just a few counts. The chain uses TRBV5-6 and TRBJ2-7; TRBD2 is a possible D gene (6 bases). Germline CDR1 is SGHDT and CDR2 is YYEEEE. The V and J ends lost 1 base and 0 bases respectively, with 11 bases between them. There are 15 residues in the CDR3. The CDR3 sequence: CASSLFAGYSYEQYF. Written as DNA, the CDR3 is TGTGCCAGCAGCTTGTTTGCGGGATACTCCTACGAGCAGTACTTC.

The V and J genes are TRBV12-3 or TRBV12-4 and TRBJ2-2; D unresolved. V was pared by 9 bases and J by 4 bases, with 6 bases between. The CDR3 is 11 residues long. CDR3 coding DNA: TGTGCCAGTTTGGGCACCGGGGAGCTGTTTTTT. Its translation is CASLGTGELFF.

This clonotype was picked up a small number of times. This chain links TRBV9 with TRBJ2-1; 11 bases fit TRBD2. Trimming took 3 bases from V and 8 from J; bases not matched to a gene: 4. Germline V gives CDR1 SGDLS, CDR2 YYNGEE. The CDR3 has 14 residues. CDR3 region: CASSAGTSGDEQFF. The CDR3 nucleotides are TGTGCCAGCAGCGCCGGGACTAGCGGCGATGAGCAGTTCTTC. Together with reference TRBV9 and TRBJ2-1, the CDR3 gives the full variable domain: DSGVTQTPKHLITATGQRVTLRCSPRSGDLSVYWYQQSLDQGLQFLIQYYNGEERAKGNILERFSAQQFPDLHSELNLSSLELGDSALYFCASSAGTSGDEQFFGPGTRLTVL.

This clonotype was seen only a few times. The chain uses TRBV20-1 and TRBJ2-5, with 7 bases matching TRBD2. Looked up from germline, CDR1 is DFQATT and CDR2 is SNEGSKA (reference sequence). With 3 bases clipped from V and 1 base from J, the junction kept 5 bases outside the gene matches. This CDR3 spans 14 amino acids. Here the CDR3 DNA reads TGCAGTGCTAGGGGCCCTAGCGGCCAAGAGACCCAGTACTTC. Translation gives CSARGPSGQETQYF.

The chain uses TRBV6-1 and TRBJ2-1; 7 bases are a match to TRBD2. Looked up from germline, CDR1 is MNHNS and CDR2 is SASEGT. The CDR3 covers 13 residues. The V segment lost 9 bases and the J segment 6 bases; nucleotides outside the gene matches: 8. CDR3 residues: CASCRLARNEQFF. CDR3 nucleotides: TGTGCCAGTTGCCGACTAGCACGCAATGAGCAGTTCTTC.

This clonotype showed up just a few times. This chain joins TRBV29-1 and TRBJ2-5; unclear D gene. Trimming took 7 bases from V and 1 from J, leaving 4 bases between them. Germline assignment: CDR1 SQVTM and CDR2 ANQGSEA. The CDR3 totals 10 residues. The chain's CDR3 is CSGAQETQYF. The CDR3 nucleotides read TGCAGCGGGGCCCAAGAGACCCAGTACTTC.

This clonotype was picked up a small number of times. The V and J genes are TRBV10-3 and TRBJ2-3, with 7 positions matching TRBD1. Per the germline V gene, CDR1 is ENHRY and CDR2 is SYGVKD. CDR3 length: 14 residues. After removal of 7 bases from V and 0 bases from J, the junction contained 4 bases not matched to a gene. DNA for the CDR3: TGTGCCATCAAGGGGACAGCCAGCACAGATACGCAGTATTTT. Protein product: CAIKGTASTDTQYF.

The chain carries TRBV12-3 or TRBV12-4 and TRBJ1-5, with D possibly being TRBD1 (5 bases). This CDR3 is 15 amino acids long. The V end lost 5 bases, the J end lost 0 bases, and 11 bases lay between the germline ends. The CDR3 coding sequence is TGTGCCAGCAGTATGCGACAGCTTAGCAATCAGCCCCAGCATTTT. It encodes CASSMRQLSNQPQHF.

This clonotype was detected a few times. The chain has TRBV29-1 and TRBJ1-1, with TRBD1 matching over 7 bases. There are 13 residues in the CDR3. In germline, CDR1 is SQVTM, CDR2 ANQGSEA. J lost 6 bases, V lost 0 bases, and 4 bases had no gene match. The CDR3 nucleotides read TGCAGCGTTGAAGAGACAGGGATCGCTGAAGCTTTCTTT. Its translation: CSVEETGIAEAFF. Full variable domain (missing parts from reference TRBV29-1 and TRBJ1-1): SAVISQKPSRDICQRGTSLTIQCQVDSQVTMMFWYRQQPGQSLTLIATANQGSEATYESGFVIDKFPISRPNLTFSTLTVSNMSPEDSSIYLCSVEETGIAEAFFGQGTRLTVV.

CDR3 nucleotide sequence: TGTGCCAGCAGCCGTGTCCCCCGTTCCCAAGAGACCCAGTACTTC. The encoded protein is CASSRVPRSQETQYF. This sequence joins TRBV6-2 or TRBV6-3 and TRBJ2-5, with no clear D. CDR3 length: 15 amino acids. Germline lookup yields CDR1 MNHEY and CDR2 SVGEGT. Between the trimmed V and J ends, which lost 6 bases and 1 base, there was a span of 15 bases.

This clonotype was detected ten times or more. The J gene is TRBJ2-4, the V gene TRBV6-2 or TRBV6-3, with TRBD1 matching 8 bases. The germline V gene encodes CDR1 MNHEY and CDR2 SVGEGT. The CDR3 has 13 amino acids. V was clipped by 8 bases and J by 5 bases; unmatched bases: 5. The CDR3, as DNA: TGTGCCAGCGTGGCAGGGGGCCAAAACATTCAGTACTTC. Encoded protein: CASVAGGQNIQYF.

This clonotype appeared once. Sequence at one end of the junction differs from germline and may be a read error. The chain is built from TRBV5-5 and TRBJ1-5; TRBD1 matches 8 bases. CDR3 length: 17 amino acids. Germline values: CDR1 SGHKS, CDR2 YYEKEE (reference sequence). In DNA, the CDR3 is TGTGCCATCAGCTTGGCCTTGGACAGGGTAGGCAATCAGCCCCAGCATTTT. This encodes CAISLALDRVGNQPQHF.

The table lists this clonotype with a few counts. The V call is TRBV7-9, the J call TRBJ2-3; D is ambiguous. This CDR3 has 17 residues. CDR1 is SEHNR and CDR2 is FQNEAQ in the germline V gene (reference sequence). Trimming removed 4 bases from V and 3 bases from J, with 20 bases in between. CDR3 residues: CASSSQTDWVNTDTQYF. The CDR3, as DNA: TGTGCCAGCAGCTCCCAAACCGACTGGGTAAATACAGATACGCAGTATTTT. The full variable domain, rest sourced from reference TRBV7-9 and TRBJ2-3, is DTGVSQNPRHKITKRGQNVTFRCDPISEHNRLYWYRQTLGQGPEFLTYFQNEAQLEKSRLLSDRFSAERPKGSFSTLEIQRTEQGDSAMYLCASSSQTDWVNTDTQYFGPGTRLTVL.

This clonotype appeared many times. V and J are TRBV7-2 and TRBJ2-1, with 12 positions matching TRBD2. Trimming took 5 bases from V and 7 from J; bases not matched to a gene: 9. The CDR3 runs to 16 residues. CDR1 and CDR2 (germline): SGHTA, FQGNSA. The CDR3, as DNA: TGTGCCAGCAGCCGCCGACTGGGGACTAGCGGGAATGAGCAGTTCTTC. This codes for CASSRRLGTSGNEQFF.

The gene calls are TRBV6-1 and TRBJ1-2; 7 nucleotides agree with TRBD1. This CDR3 spans 15 amino acids. Trimming removed 5 bases from V and 3 bases from J; junction bases left unmatched: 9. CDR1 and CDR2 from the germline V gene are MNHNS and SASEGT. The DNA of the CDR3 is TGTGCCAGCAGTCAGAACAGGGGAGGCGACTATGGCTACACCTTC. Translation gives CASSQNRGGDYGYTF.

The V call is TRBV14, the J call TRBJ2-5, with a weak D call TRBD1 (6 bases). The CDR3 runs to 13 residues. Germline loops: CDR1 SGHDN, CDR2 FVKESK. V was trimmed by 2 bases and J by 5 bases, leaving 9 bases between them. The CDR3: CASSQRGIETQYF. In DNA, the CDR3 is TGTGCCAGCAGCCAAAGGGGGATTGAGACCCAGTACTTC.

V is TRBV5-1 and J is TRBJ2-1; TRBD1 matches 8 bases. The CDR3 is 16 amino acids. CDR1 and CDR2 from the germline V gene are SGHRS and YFSETQ. The J segment lost 7 bases and the V segment lost 4 bases, leaving 13 bases of the junction unmatched. CDR3 sequence: CASSPGRGRSMNEQFF. The CDR3 region has the DNA TGCGCCAGCAGCCCGGGCAGGGGGCGTAGTATGAATGAGCAGTTCTTC.

Only a few counts were recorded for this clonotype. The chain links TRBV7-2 to TRBJ2-3; perhaps D is TRBD1 or TRBD2 (5 bases each). Germline CDR1 SGHTA, CDR2 FQGNSA. Deletions cut 5 bases from V and 3 bases from J, with 18 bases between. The CDR3 loop spans 16 amino acids. DNA for the CDR3: TGTGCCAGCAGCCTTAGAGGGGCAGGCGAGACAGATACGCAGTATTTT. This codes for CASSLRGAGETDTQYF.

This clonotype was seen a few times. J is TRBJ1-1 and V is TRBV27; 8 bases map to TRBD1. This CDR3 contains 16 residues. The germline V gene has CDR1 MNHEY and CDR2 SMNVEV (reference sequence). Unmatched junction bases numbered 16, after V lost 6 bases and J lost 7 bases. CDR3 amino acids: CASSWGRGRPVSEAFF. In DNA, the CDR3 is TGTGCCAGCAGCTGGGGCAGGGGGCGTCCAGTGAGTGAAGCTTTCTTT.

This CDR3 is CSADPEITGEVTEAFF. Here the CDR3 DNA reads TGCAGTGCTGACCCCGAGATTACGGGGGAGGTCACTGAAGCTTTCTTT. This chain uses TRBV20-1 with TRBJ1-1, with D possibly matching TRBD1 (5 bases). Germline CDR1 is DFQATT and CDR2 is SNEGSKA (reference sequence). V was shortened by 5 bases and J by 4 bases, with 23 bases between the two germline ends. The CDR3 is 16 amino acids.

This clonotype turned up a few times. V gene TRBV20-1 combines with J gene TRBJ1-1; 7 bases are a match to TRBD1. This CDR3 is built from 14 residues. V was pared by 3 bases and J by 0 bases, with 4 bases of the junction left unmatched. The germline V gene encodes CDR1 DFQATT and CDR2 SNEGSKA (reference sequence). The CDR3 bases are TGCAGTGCTAGCCCACAGGGGCTGAACACTGAAGCTTTCTTT. It codes for CSASPQGLNTEAFF.

This clonotype was counted between two and nine times. The CDR3, as DNA: TGTGCCAGCAGCCTAGGACAGAAGGGCTACGAGCAGTACTTC. It specifies CASSLGQKGYEQYF. This rearrangement joins TRBV12-3 or TRBV12-4 to TRBJ2-7, with D maybe TRBD1 (6 bases). This CDR3 spans 14 amino acids. V was pared by 6 bases and J by 3 bases, with 15 bases between.

A few counts support this clonotype. The chain links TRBV6-5 to TRBJ1-6, with D maybe TRBD1 (5 bases). The CDR3 sequence is 14 residues long. V lost 0 bases to trimming and J lost 10 bases, with 10 bases between them. Germline CDR1 MNHEY, CDR2 SVGAGI. DNA of the CDR3: TGTGCCAGCAGTTACTCTCCAGGGTCGTCACCCCTCCACTTT. As protein: CASSYSPGSSPLHF.